The 27 T cell receptor beta chains reported below all come from one sample, sequenced in a study of cytomegalovirus exposure and HLA in healthy donors. It was with 60 Vbeta and 13 Jbeta primers that the PCR ran. TCRdb's table, derived via immunoSEQ multiplex PCR, lists solely in-frame clones and lacks some. The sample contains 150,000 or so clones, more than 60% of which appear only once. The sample was PBMCs. Receptors were obtained from a woman between 35 and 50 years old in good health and CMV-seropositive.

The chain couples TRBV7-2 to TRBJ2-5; a possible D gene is TRBD1 (6 bases). The ends were cut back, 2 bases at V and 4 bases at J, with 11 bases in the middle. CDR1 and CDR2 (germline): SGHTA, FQGNSA. This CDR3 is built from 14 residues. Here the CDR3 DNA reads TGTGCCAGCAGCTTACAGGGGCGGCGAGAGACCCAGTACTTC. Protein product: CASSLQGRRETQYF.

The J gene is TRBJ2-7, the V gene TRBV11-2; 13 bases align to TRBD2. With V trimmed by 2 bases and J by 5 bases, 9 bases remained unmatched. Germline V gene data show CDR1 as SGHAT and CDR2 as FQNNGV. The CDR3 is 17 residues long. The DNA for the CDR3 is TGTGCCAGCAGCTTAAGACTAGCGGGGGGTTTGTTAGACGAGCAGTACTTC. Protein product: CASSLRLAGGLLDEQYF.

The chain uses TRBV11-2 and TRBJ1-3; D call uncertain. The CDR3 contains 15 residues. The V gene's germline CDR1 is SGHAT and CDR2 FQNNGV. V was clipped by 4 bases and J by 10 bases, with 20 bases between them. The CDR3, as DNA: TGTGCCAGCAGCTCAGTCCGGGATACGGAAACGACCATATATTTT. This codes for CASSSVRDTETTIYF.

CDR3 DNA: TGTGCCAGCAGCCCCGGGGGGGACAGGGGCCACCTCTACAATGAGCAGTTCTTC. It specifies CASSPGGDRGHLYNEQFF. The chain couples TRBV28 to TRBJ2-1; TRBD1 matches at 10 bases. Germline V gene lookup returns CDR1 MDHEN and CDR2 SYDVKM. V dropped 6 bases and J dropped 3; count of bases not matched to a gene: 14. There are 18 residues in the CDR3.

The gene calls are TRBV11-2 and TRBJ2-3; D may be TRBD1 (6 bases). The CDR3 spans 15 residues. The V gene lost 1 base and the J gene lost 3 bases, with 11 bases spanning the gap. The germline CDR1 and CDR2 sequences are SGHAT and FQNNGV. The CDR3 coding sequence is TGTGCCAGCAGCTTAGGTACAAGGGGGACAGATACGCAGTATTTT. It codes for CASSLGTRGTDTQYF. Full variable domain (remainder filled in from reference TRBV11-2 and TRBJ2-3): EAGVAQSPRYKIIEKRQSVAFWCNPISGHATLYWYQQILGQGPKLLIQFQNNGVVDDSQLPKDRFSAERLKGVDSTLKIQPAKLEDSAVYLCASSLGTRGTDTQYFGPGTRLTVL.

The V call is TRBV7-2, the J call TRBJ1-1; D may be TRBD1 (6 bases). The V end was cut by 5 bases, the J end by 5 bases, with 18 bases between. The CDR3 spans 15 residues. Per the germline V gene, CDR1 is SGHTA and CDR2 is FQGNSA. This chain's CDR3 is CASSRADGGATEAFF. Written as DNA, the CDR3 is TGTGCCAGCAGCCGGGCCGACGGGGGGGCAACTGAAGCTTTCTTT.

V is TRBV18 and J is TRBJ2-5, with 8 bases fitting TRBD1. This CDR3 has 13 amino acids. V gave up 3 bases and J gave up 5 bases; unmatched junction bases: 2. Germline lookup yields CDR1 KGHSH and CDR2 LQKENI. In DNA form, the CDR3 reads TGTGCCAGCTCACCGGACAGGGCTGAGACCCAGTACTTC. Its translation is CASSPDRAETQYF.

The chain couples TRBV27 to TRBJ2-7, with 9 bases matching TRBD1. From germline, CDR1 is MNHEY and CDR2 SMNVEV (reference sequence). The CDR3 extends over 14 amino acids. The ends lost 6 bases at V and 0 bases at J; junction bases unmatched: 3. CDR3 protein: CASRRDRASYEQYF. CDR3 sequence (DNA): TGTGCCAGCAGGCGGGACAGGGCCTCCTACGAGCAGTACTTC.

The gene calls are TRBV6-4 and TRBJ1-6, with 8 positions matching TRBD1. Germline CDR1 reads MRHNA; CDR2 reads SNTAGT. The CDR3 totals 15 residues. The trim removed 7 bases at V and 10 bases at J, leaving 12 bases unmatched. The CDR3 loop is CASNPTGAQHSPLHF. The CDR3 DNA is TGTGCCAGCAACCCGACAGGGGCGCAACACTCACCCCTCCACTTT.

The chain carries TRBV6-1 and TRBJ2-2; 11 nucleotides agree with TRBD1. V shed 8 bases and J 3 bases; nucleotides not matched to a gene: 5. The CDR3 loop spans 15 amino acids. Germline CDR1 is MNHNS and CDR2 is SASEGT. The CDR3 DNA follows: TGTGCCAGCCGGGGGACAGGGGGGGACACCGGGGAGCTGTTTTTT. Its translation is CASRGTGGDTGELFF.

The chain combines TRBV28 with TRBJ1-3; D not resolved. Germline CDR1 MDHEN, CDR2 SYDVKM. The CDR3 loop spans 16 amino acids. Trimming pared 2 bases from V and 0 bases from J, leaving 11 bases between. The CDR3 sequence: CASSLAGSLSGNTIYF. In DNA form, the CDR3 reads TGTGCCAGCAGTTTAGCAGGTTCACTCTCTGGAAACACCATATATTTT.

The chain employs TRBV9 and TRBJ1-1; a weak D match, TRBD1 (6 bases). The CDR3 consists of 13 residues. The germline V and J ends were trimmed by 3 bases and 4 bases, with 10 bases remaining between them. Per germline, CDR1 SGDLS and CDR2 YYNGEE. Here the CDR3 reads CASSEGVGTEAFF. CDR3 bases: TGTGCCAGCAGCGAGGGGGTAGGCACTGAAGCTTTCTTT.

V usage is TRBV28 and J usage is TRBJ2-7; D is unclear. The V end was cut by 7 bases, the J end by 4 bases, with 14 bases between. Germline values: CDR1 MDHEN, CDR2 SYDVKM. The CDR3 contains 13 residues. For the CDR3, the DNA is TGTGCCAGCAATCAACCAGTGGAGTACGAGCAGTACTTC. Protein sequence: CASNQPVEYEQYF.

The chain is built from TRBV7-6 and TRBJ2-7; 8 bases agree with TRBD1. The CDR3 runs to 15 residues. Germline V gene sequence: CDR1 SGHVS, CDR2 FNYEAQ. The V segment lost 5 bases and the J segment 0 bases; nucleotides outside the gene matches: 6. The CDR3 here is CASSHSQGGSYEQYF. CDR3 nucleotide sequence: TGTGCCAGCAGCCACTCACAGGGGGGCTCCTACGAGCAGTACTTC.

The genes are TRBV9 and TRBJ1-1; D remains ambiguous. CDR3 length equals 13 residues. The germline V gene encodes CDR1 SGDLS and CDR2 YYNGEE. V gave up 0 bases and J gave up 4 bases, with 7 bases separating them. CDR3 nucleotides: TGTGCCAGCAGCGTAGAAACGCGCACTGAAGCTTTCTTT. Its translation: CASSVETRTEAFF.

In the case of this clone: The junction and the germline gene differ at one end; a read error may be behind it. The chain has TRBV7-9 and TRBJ1-5; D is uncertain. The length of the CDR3 is 14 residues. Germline values: CDR1 SEHNR, CDR2 FQNEAQ (reference sequence). The CDR3 is CSSSLGPGGQPQHF. The CDR3 nucleotides read TGTTCCAGCAGCTTAGGGCCAGGCGGGCAGCCCCAGCATTTT.

The chain employs TRBV11-3 and TRBJ2-5; no firm D call. V lost 1 base and J lost 1, with 10 bases in between. The CDR3 sequence is 15 residues long. Germline CDR1 reads SGHNT; CDR2 reads YENEEA. The CDR3 loop is CASSLGSLGQETQYF. CDR3 in DNA: TGTGCCAGCAGCTTAGGCAGTCTTGGCCAAGAGACCCAGTACTTC.

V is TRBV5-6 and J is TRBJ1-4; 7 bases align to TRBD1. There are 16 residues in the CDR3. J lost 1 base, V lost 1 base, and 4 bases had no gene match. Germline assignment: CDR1 SGHDT and CDR2 YYEEEE. The CDR3 is CASSLWRDRTNEKLFF. The CDR3 coding sequence is TGTGCCAGCAGCTTGTGGCGGGACAGAACTAATGAAAAACTGTTTTTT.

This clone came up once. This chain joins TRBV28 and TRBJ1-1; 7 nucleotides match TRBD1. Per germline, CDR1 MDHEN and CDR2 SYDVKM. The V and J ends lost 6 bases and 4 bases, in that order; junction bases with no gene match: 11. The CDR3 is made up of 15 amino acids. The CDR3 coding sequence is TGTGCCAGCAGCGTTTTAGGGGGCGGAGGCACTGAAGCTTTCTTT. Its protein is CASSVLGGGGTEAFF.

The genes are TRBV5-1 and TRBJ2-2; 14 bases agree with TRBD2. V was clipped by 4 bases and J by 6 bases; unmatched bases: 5. The germline CDR1 and CDR2 sequences are SGHRS and YFSETQ. The CDR3 is 16 residues long. The CDR3 region has the DNA TGCGCCAGCAGCCAGACTAGCGGGGGGGCTCCCGGGGAGCTGTTTTTT. It yields the protein CASSQTSGGAPGELFF.

The chain has TRBV7-3 and TRBJ2-1; 8 nucleotides line up with TRBD2. The V and J ends lost 4 bases and 9 bases, in that order; junction bases with no gene match: 11. This CDR3 comprises 15 residues. Germline lookup yields CDR1 SGHTA and CDR2 FQGTGA. The CDR3 DNA sequence: TGTGCCAGCAGCTCGGAACGGGGGGGCCTGGGTGAGCAGTTCTTC. Translation: CASSSERGGLGEQFF.

V is TRBV4-2 and J is TRBJ1-1; 7 bases fit TRBD1. V gave up 5 bases and J gave up 8 bases; unmatched junction bases: 8. Germline loops: CDR1 LGHNA, CDR2 YNFKEQ. This CDR3 comprises 13 residues. CDR3 in amino acids: CASSFARGQEAFF. DNA for the CDR3: TGTGCCAGCAGCTTTGCCCGGGGACAGGAAGCTTTCTTT.

This clone was picked up a small number of times. The chain links TRBV6-5 to TRBJ2-7; D not certain. Looked up from germline, CDR1 is MNHEY and CDR2 is SVGAGI. The CDR3 consists of 15 residues. V lost 3 bases and J lost 3, with 15 bases in between. The DNA for the CDR3 is TGTGCCAGCAGTTATAGGTCAGGTTTAAACTACGAGCAGTACTTC. Its protein is CASSYRSGLNYEQYF.

This rearrangement joins TRBV30 to TRBJ2-6; 11 bases agree with TRBD1. V shed 5 bases and J 2 bases; nucleotides not matched to a gene: 8. The CDR3 loop spans 17 amino acids. Germline V gene data show CDR1 as GTSNPN and CDR2 as SVGIG (reference sequence). The CDR3 sequence is CAWAGGQGGPGANVLTF. CDR3 coding DNA: TGTGCCTGGGCCGGGGGACAGGGGGGCCCTGGGGCCAACGTCCTGACTTTC.

The chain has TRBV27 and TRBJ1-2; D uncertain. This CDR3 has 15 residues. Germline lookup yields CDR1 MNHEY and CDR2 SMNVEV (reference sequence). Trimming left V 2 bases short and J 7 bases short, with 17 bases between. CDR3 DNA: TGTGCCAGCAGTTTAACGGGCATCGGGGTCGGTGGCTACACCTTC. Encoded protein: CASSLTGIGVGGYTF.

V is TRBV7-2 and J is TRBJ2-7, with 8 bases fitting TRBD2. Germline lookup yields CDR1 SGHTA and CDR2 FQGNSA. V was clipped by 5 bases and J by 4 bases; unmatched bases: 13. The CDR3 has 16 residues. For the CDR3, the DNA is TGTGCCAGCAGCACTCCTCGGGGCGGGGGGAATTACGAGCAGTACTTC. Protein sequence: CASSTPRGGGNYEQYF.

The chain is built from TRBV9 and TRBJ2-7; TRBD2 aligns across 8 bases. Trimming cost V 0 bases and J 7 bases; bases outside gene matches: 9. Germline lookup yields CDR1 SGDLS and CDR2 YYNGEE. The CDR3 sequence is 15 residues long. CDR3 sequence reads: CASSVGRGGTGEQYF. CDR3 nucleotide sequence: TGTGCCAGCAGCGTAGGACGGGGGGGGACGGGGGAGCAGTACTTC.